The sequence of this T cell receptor beta chain was determined in a study of OX40 agonist ivuxolimab in advanced cancers. Prior autoimmune disease or systemic immunosuppression barred patients. With 5 bases removed from V and 1 base from J, the gap between germline ends came to 16 bases. This CDR3 contains 16 residues. Per germline, CDR1 SEHNR and CDR2 FQNEAQ (reference sequence). The protocol was immunoSEQ multiplex PCR, while the TCRdb copy is restricted to in-frame clones and leaves out a portion. The sample lists approximately 63,000 clones, 80% to 90% occurring once. This chain links TRBV7-9 with TRBJ2-3, with D possibly being TRBD2 (6 bases). The TCR originated in an adult with an advanced solid tumor such as melanoma, head and neck, liver or kidney cancer. The starting material was CD4+ or CD8+ T cells sorted from blood, obtained in a trial of the OX40 agonist ivuxolimab. This CDR3 reads CASSLIGGGGTDTQYF. CDR3 DNA: TGTGCCAGCAGCCTGATTGGAGGCGGGGGCACAGATACGCAGTATTTT.